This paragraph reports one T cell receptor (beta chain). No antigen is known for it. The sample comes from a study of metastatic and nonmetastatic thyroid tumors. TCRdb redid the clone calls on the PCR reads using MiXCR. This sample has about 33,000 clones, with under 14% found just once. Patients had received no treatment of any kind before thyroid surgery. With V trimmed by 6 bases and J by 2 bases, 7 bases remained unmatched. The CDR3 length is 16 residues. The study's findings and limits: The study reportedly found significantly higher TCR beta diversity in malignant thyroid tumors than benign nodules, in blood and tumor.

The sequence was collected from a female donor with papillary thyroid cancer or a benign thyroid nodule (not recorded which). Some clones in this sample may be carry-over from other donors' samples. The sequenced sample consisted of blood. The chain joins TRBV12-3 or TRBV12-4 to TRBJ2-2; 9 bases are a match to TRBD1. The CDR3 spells CASSLGQGSNTGELFF. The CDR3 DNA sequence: TGTGCCAGCAGCCTAGGACAGGGGAGTAACACCGGGGAGCTGTTTTTT.